One and the same sample provided the 32 T cell receptor beta chains below, sequenced in a study of T cell clonality in common variable immunodeficiency. The method was immunoSEQ multiplex PCR; TCRdb's version includes in-frame clones alone and lacks a portion of them. Reported are approximately 42,000 clones, none seen only once; the ten largest carry approximately 1.4%. The source material was peripheral blood mononuclear cells. The receptors shown here come from a person aged 18-69 years in good health.

This clone was found many times. The DNA ends 3 residues before the CDR3 does, and the rest of the CDR3 is filled in from the germline J gene. The chain uses TRBV5-5 and TRBJ1-2; maybe TRBD1 (5 bases). Germline CDR1 and CDR2: SGHKS and YYEKEE (reference sequence). CDR3 length equals 14 residues. CDR3: CASSLAGTQGGYTF. The CDR3 bases that were read are TGTGCCAGCAGCTTGGCCGGTACGCAGGGAGGC.

This clone occurred many times. Incomplete CDR3 DNA: TGTGCCAGCAGACCCGACGGACAGGGTTTGTACAATGAG. This translates into CASRPDGQGLYNE. The entire CDR3 sequence reads CASRPDGQGLYNEQFF. V usage is TRBV2 and J usage is TRBJ2-1, with 8 bases that match TRBD1. The read terminates 3 residues before the CDR3 end, so the remaining end is supplied by the germline J gene. The CDR3 runs 16 residues. V shed 6 bases and J 4 bases; nucleotides not matched to a gene: 11. Germline-derived CDR1 and CDR2 are SNHLY and FYNNEI.

This clone was found many times. The observed sequence ends 3 residues before the CDR3 terminus, with the missing tail filled in from the germline J gene. The V call is TRBV7-9, the J call TRBJ1-1; D is uncertain. The CDR3 contains 12 residues. V was shortened by 0 bases and J by 4 bases, with 3 bases between the two germline ends. Germline V gene data show CDR1 as SEHNR and CDR2 as FQNEAQ (reference sequence). Here the CDR3 reads CASSLASTEAFF. The CDR3 DNA, read in part, is TGTGCCAGCAGCTTAGCCTCCACTGAA. Looking up the rest from reference TRBV7-9 and TRBJ1-1 gives the full variable domain: DTGVSQNPRHKITKRGQNVTFRCDPISEHNRLYWYRQTLGQGPEFLTYFQNEAQLEKSRLLSDRFSAERPKGSFSTLEIQRTEQGDSAMYLCASSLASTEAFFGQGTRLTVV.

This clone was counted at least ten times. Here the CDR3 reads CASSLPRDEQFF. CDR3 DNA, as far as it was read: TGTGCCAGCAGCTTACCAAGGGATGAG. The chain links TRBV7-2 to TRBJ2-1; no clear D gene. The read comes to an end 3 residues before the CDR3 does, leaving the germline J gene to fill in the end. From germline, CDR1 is SGHTA and CDR2 FQGNSA. V lost 2 bases to trimming and J lost 8 bases, with 7 bases between them. CDR3 length: 12 amino acids.

This clone has ten or more counts. The read finishes 3 residues shy of the CDR3 end, and the germline J gene is used to complete it. The chain employs TRBV7-2 and TRBJ2-5; a weak D match, TRBD2 (5 bases). CDR1 SGHTA and CDR2 FQGNSA come from the germline V gene. The CDR3 covers 16 residues. Trimming shortened V by 0 bases and J by 2 bases, and 13 bases separated the two germline ends. Partial CDR3 DNA: TGTGCCAGCAGCTTAGCGCCAAGCGGTGCACAAGAGACC. Encoded protein: CASSLAPSGAQET. The whole CDR3 protein is CASSLAPSGAQETQYF.

This clone has a count of ten or more. Coverage ceases 3 residues before the CDR3 finishes, and the germline J gene fills in the end. The V call is TRBV20-1, the J call TRBJ1-5; TRBD1 is a possible D gene (6 bases). The CDR3 extends over 14 amino acids. Germline CDR1 is DFQATT and CDR2 is SNEGSKA (reference sequence). With 3 bases removed from V and 2 bases from J, the gap between germline ends came to 11 bases. This CDR3 is CSASSDSRNQPQHF. CDR3 bases read: TGCAGTGCTAGTTCGGACAGCCGCAATCAGCCC.

This clone was recorded many times. The sequenced fragment ends 3 residues before the CDR3 boundary, so the rest is inferred from the germline J gene. This chain uses TRBV29-1 with TRBJ2-7; a weak D match, TRBD1 (5 bases). The germline V gene encodes CDR1 SQVTM and CDR2 ANQGSEA. There are 13 residues in the CDR3. With 7 bases removed from V and 2 bases from J, the gap between germline ends came to 15 bases. The CDR3 reads CSAQGTLTYEQYF. The part of the CDR3 DNA that was read is TGCAGCGCCCAGGGTACCCTGACCTACGAG.

Notes on this clone: The read terminates 3 residues ahead of where the CDR3 ends, so the germline J gene completes it. The chain employs TRBV20-1 and TRBJ2-3; 7 bases are shared with TRBD2. Germline loops: CDR1 DFQATT, CDR2 SNEGSKA (reference sequence). The CDR3 spans 13 residues. CDR3 DNA, as far as it was read: TGCAGTGCTTTAGCGGGCCTCCAAGAGACG. Its translation is CSALAGLQET. The whole CDR3 is CSALAGLQETQYF.

In its sample, this clone was seen many times. The read gets to within 3 residues of the CDR3 end, and the germline J gene fills in the rest. The V gene is TRBV20-1, the J gene TRBJ2-7; 7 bases agree with TRBD2. The junction had 7 bases not matched to a gene; V was cut back by 3 bases and J by 2 bases. The germline gives CDR1 DFQATT, CDR2 SNEGSKA (reference sequence). This CDR3 region has 14 residues. The covered CDR3 bases are TGCAGTGCTAGTCCGGCGGGAGTGGCCTACGAG. It translates to CSASPAGVAYE. The full CDR3 reads CSASPAGVAYEQYF.

This clone was recorded at least ten times. The CDR3 extends 3 residues past the end of the read, so its final part is completed from the germline J gene. The V call is TRBV5-4, the J call TRBJ2-6, with D unclear. Germline V gives CDR1 SGHNT, CDR2 YYREEE (reference sequence). The CDR3 has 13 residues. Trimming took 4 bases from V and 2 from J, leaving 4 bases between them. CDR3 amino acids: CASSPAGANVLTF. The DNA read from the CDR3 is TGTGCCAGCAGCCCCGCTGGGGCCAACGTC.

The sample holds many counts of this clone. The CDR3 extends 3 residues past the end of the read, so its final part is completed from the germline J gene. The chain links TRBV6-1 to TRBJ1-5; possibly TRBD1 for D (5 bases). Trimming left V 0 bases short and J 6 bases short, with 12 bases between. The CDR3 sequence is 15 residues long. CDR1 and CDR2 from the germline V gene are MNHNS and SASEGT. CDR3 region: CASSEALGPGQPQHF. Partial CDR3 DNA: TGTGCCAGCAGTGAAGCGCTGGGGCCGGGTCAGCCC.

This clone has more than one count but fewer than ten. The read falls 3 residues short of the CDR3 end, and the missing part is taken from the germline J gene. This chain uses TRBV30 with TRBJ2-5, with 8 bases lining up with TRBD1. V was clipped by 3 bases and J by 7 bases; unmatched bases: 10. Looked up from germline, CDR1 is GTSNPN and CDR2 is SVGIG (reference sequence). This CDR3 region has 14 residues. CDR3 DNA (partial): TGTGCCTGGAGGGAAGACAGGGGCGGAGGGACC. As protein: CAWREDRGGGT. The whole CDR3 region reads CAWREDRGGGTQYF. Using reference TRBV30 and TRBJ2-5 for the parts outside the CDR3, the full variable domain is SQTIHQWPATLVQPVGSPLSLECTVEGTSNPNLYWYRQAAGRGLQLLFYSVGIGQISSEVPQNLSASRPQDRQFILSSKKLLLSDSGFYLCAWREDRGGGTQYFGPGTRLLVL.

This clone was seen ten or more times. The observed sequence ends 3 residues before the CDR3 terminus, with the missing tail filled in from the germline J gene. This sample also contains other DNA sequences that code for the same CDR3. J is TRBJ1-3 and V is TRBV23-1, with D possibly being TRBD1 (5 bases). TRBV23-1 is assigned to the ORF class and has an uncertain function. There are 18 residues in the CDR3. Trimming pared 4 bases from V and 0 bases from J, leaving 19 bases between. The CDR3 region is CASSPRPRMTVSGNTIYF. Incomplete CDR3 DNA: TGCGCCAGCAGTCCGCGCCCCAGAATGACAGTCTCTGGAAACACC.

This clone was seen at least ten times. The read comes to an end 3 residues before the CDR3 does, leaving the germline J gene to fill in the end. The rearrangement joins TRBV7-9 to TRBJ2-4; perhaps D is TRBD1 or TRBD2 (5 bases each). Germline V gene data show CDR1 as SEHNR and CDR2 as FQNEAQ (reference sequence). The V gene lost 3 bases and the J gene lost 2 bases, with 8 bases spanning the gap. This CDR3 spans 14 amino acids. CDR3 residues: CASSFEGSKNIQYF. Incomplete CDR3 DNA: TGTGCCAGCAGCTTTGAGGGGTCCAAAAACATT.

This clone has a count of ten or more. The read is 3 residues too short to cover the CDR3 end, so that end is filled in from the germline J gene. This chain links TRBV19 with TRBJ2-3; 7 bases line up with TRBD2. This CDR3 contains 16 residues. Germline loops: CDR1 LNHDA, CDR2 SQIVND (reference sequence). V shed 5 bases and J 6 bases; nucleotides not matched to a gene: 14. The sequenced part of the CDR3 DNA is TGTGCCAGTAGTCGTCTGACTAGCTTGGGTGTCGATACG. This gives the protein CASSRLTSLGVDT. The whole CDR3 region reads CASSRLTSLGVDTQYF.

In its sample, this clone was seen many times. The CDR3 is cut off 3 residues early in the read; its end comes from the germline J gene. The genes are TRBV2 and TRBJ1-1, with TRBD1 as a possible D gene (5 bases). This CDR3 region has 13 residues. V was clipped by 5 bases and J by 0 bases, with 7 bases between them. CDR1 SNHLY and CDR2 FYNNEI come from the germline V gene. CDR3 amino acids: CASSRQLNTEAFF. CDR3 DNA, as far as it was read: TGTGCCAGCAGTCGACAGTTGAACACTGAA. The complete variable domain, with remaining parts taken from reference TRBV2 and TRBJ1-1, reads EPEVTQTPSHQVTQMGQEVILRCVPISNHLYFYWYRQILGQKVEFLVSFYNNEISEKSEIFDDQFSVERPDGSNFTLKIRSTKLEDSAMYFCASSRQLNTEAFFGQGTRLTVV.

There are a few counts of this clone. The observed sequence ends 3 residues before the CDR3 terminus, with the missing tail filled in from the germline J gene. This chain links TRBV30 with TRBJ2-3, with 7 bases that match TRBD1. Trimming removed 5 bases from V and 2 bases from J; junction bases left unmatched: 4. The germline gives CDR1 GTSNPN, CDR2 SVGIG (reference sequence). The CDR3 sequence is 13 residues long. CDR3 DNA (partial): TGTGCCTGGGACAGGGCGAACACAGATACG. This gives the protein CAWDRANTDT. The full CDR3 protein is CAWDRANTDTQYF.

This clone has a count of ten or more. The DNA ends 3 residues before the CDR3 does, and the rest of the CDR3 is filled in from the germline J gene. This sequence joins TRBV18 and TRBJ2-1; a weak D match, TRBD2 (5 bases). Trimming took off 5 bases at V and 9 bases at J, with 32 bases between the two ends. Germline V gene data show CDR1 as KGHSH and CDR2 as LQKENI. The CDR3 covers 19 residues. The CDR3 sequence is CASSAKLVSAITRAGEQFF. The CDR3 bases that were read are TGTGCCAGCTCAGCTAAATTGGTTAGCGCAATAACGCGGGCGGGTGAG.

This clone appeared many times. The read halts 3 residues ahead of the CDR3 end, with the missing end drawn from the germline J gene. V gene TRBV14 combines with J gene TRBJ1-2; D is ambiguous. Trimming removed 5 bases at V and 4 bases at J, with 11 bases between. Germline V gene sequence: CDR1 SGHDN, CDR2 FVKESK. This CDR3 spans 13 amino acids. CDR3 amino acids: CASSLKGSYGYTF. CDR3 bases read: TGTGCCAGCAGCTTGAAAGGGTCCTATGGC.

Notes on this clone: With the read ending 3 residues before the CDR3 end, the germline J gene is used to fill in that end. The J gene is TRBJ1-5, the V gene TRBV2; maybe TRBD1 (5 bases). Per germline, CDR1 SNHLY and CDR2 FYNNEI. V lost 6 bases and J lost 2, with 20 bases in between. This CDR3 has 17 amino acids. The CDR3 sequence: CASRFMFRVDGNQPQHF. CDR3 bases read: TGTGCCAGCAGATTCATGTTCAGGGTTGACGGCAATCAGCCC.

Regarding this clone: The read terminates 3 residues before the CDR3 end, so the remaining end is supplied by the germline J gene. This chain uses TRBV7-9 with TRBJ1-1; possible D gene TRBD1, 5 bases. There are 12 residues in the CDR3. The germline V gene encodes CDR1 SEHNR and CDR2 FQNEAQ (reference sequence). The germline V and J ends were trimmed by 5 bases and 7 bases, with 11 bases remaining between them. The CDR3 here is CASSPGGVEAFF. The CDR3 DNA, read in part, is TGTGCCAGCAGCCCCGGGGGGGTTGAA.

This clone was seen at least ten times. The read halts 3 residues ahead of the CDR3 end, with the missing end drawn from the germline J gene. This chain uses TRBV4-2 with TRBJ2-1, with 13 bases matching TRBD2. The CDR3 length is 16 residues. Germline assignment: CDR1 LGHNA and CDR2 YNFKEQ. The V segment lost 2 bases and the J segment 7 bases; nucleotides outside the gene matches: 5. The CDR3 sequence is CASSQRTSGSLNEQFF. The sequenced CDR3 bases are TGTGCCAGCAGCCAACGGACTAGCGGGAGTCTGAATGAG.

This clone was counted at least ten times. The read ends 3 residues before the CDR3 terminus; that terminus is restored from the germline J gene. This sequence joins TRBV18 and TRBJ1-1; possibly TRBD1 for D (6 bases). The CDR3 is made up of 16 amino acids. V lost 6 bases and J 0 bases, leaving 17 bases between the germline ends. Germline assignment: CDR1 KGHSH and CDR2 LQKENI. The CDR3 protein is CASSLELGQMNTEAFF. The CDR3 DNA, read in part, is TGTGCCAGCTCGCTTGAGCTTGGACAGATGAACACTGAA.

This clone was recorded at least ten times. Coverage ceases 3 residues before the CDR3 finishes, and the germline J gene fills in the end. The J gene is TRBJ2-3, the V gene TRBV2, with D perhaps TRBD1 (5 bases). Trimming shortened V by 4 bases and J by 1 base, and 9 bases separated the two germline ends. This CDR3 has 14 residues. Per germline, CDR1 SNHLY and CDR2 FYNNEI. CDR3 protein: CASSVGARTDTQYF. CDR3 DNA, as far as it was read: TGTGCCAGCAGTGTAGGGGCTCGCACAGATACG.

This clone was counted at least ten times. The CDR3 end is not reached by the read, which stops 3 residues before it; the germline J gene fills it in. The V gene is TRBV5-4, the J gene TRBJ2-5; 9 positions agree with TRBD1. Germline V gene sequence: CDR1 SGHNT, CDR2 YYREEE (reference sequence). The CDR3 contains 13 residues. The trim removed 4 bases at V and 5 bases at J, leaving 3 bases unmatched. The sequenced part of the CDR3 DNA is TGTGCCAGCAGCCGCACAGGGGGCGAGACC. Translation gives CASSRTGGET. The full CDR3 protein is CASSRTGGETQYF.

This clone has ten or more counts. The CDR3 end is not reached by the read, which stops 3 residues before it; the germline J gene fills it in. The V call is TRBV5-1, the J call TRBJ2-1; 7 nucleotides line up with TRBD2. Germline loops: CDR1 SGHRS, CDR2 YFSETQ. Trimming removed 1 base from V and 7 bases from J; junction bases left unmatched: 8. The CDR3 covers 15 residues. CDR3 protein: CASSLRRELQNEQFF. The part of the CDR3 DNA that was read is TGCGCCAGCAGCTTGAGGCGGGAGCTCCAGAATGAG.

This clone was recorded many times. The read falls 3 residues short of the CDR3 end, and the missing part is taken from the germline J gene. V usage is TRBV19 and J usage is TRBJ2-5; TRBD2 matches 11 bases. The length of the CDR3 is 18 residues. The germline gives CDR1 LNHDA, CDR2 SQIVND (reference sequence). The ends lost 1 base at V and 1 base at J; junction bases unmatched: 8. The CDR3 bases that were read are TGTGCCAGTAGTATAGTAACTAGCGGGAGCTTGGGCCAAGAGACC. Protein: CASSIVTSGSLGQET. The CDR3 reads in full as CASSIVTSGSLGQETQYF.

This clone was seen at least ten times. Coverage ceases 3 residues before the CDR3 finishes, and the germline J gene fills in the end. The J gene is TRBJ1-2, the V gene TRBV28; no clear D gene. V was clipped by 2 bases and J by 4 bases, with 5 bases between them. This CDR3 is built from 12 residues. Germline CDR1 MDHEN, CDR2 SYDVKM. Incomplete CDR3 DNA: TGTGCCAGCAGTTTAACAATCTATGGC. Translation gives CASSLTIYG. The CDR3 in full is CASSLTIYGYTF.

This clone was seen at least ten times. Read sequence stops 3 residues before the CDR3 end, and the germline J gene provides the missing end. The chain is built from TRBV10-3 and TRBJ1-4; 10 bases fit TRBD1. The CDR3 length is 15 residues. Germline loops: CDR1 ENHRY, CDR2 SYGVKD. V trimming: 4 bases; J trimming: 8 bases; junction bases outside the gene matches: 7. CDR3 bases read: TGTGCCATCAGTGCAGGACAGGGGGACGGCGAAAAA. This translates into CAISAGQGDGEK. The full CDR3 protein is CAISAGQGDGEKLFF.

For this clone: A clone one base away is much larger, so this may be a read error. The CDR3 extends 3 residues past the end of the read, so its final part is completed from the germline J gene. Other DNA sequences in this sample translate to the same CDR3. The chain combines TRBV6-1 with TRBJ2-5; either TRBD1 or TRBD2 may supply D (6 bases each). The CDR3 has 14 amino acids. The germline gives CDR1 MNHNS, CDR2 SASEGT. The covered CDR3 bases are TGTGCTAGCAGTGAGGGGGGAATCGTGGAGACC. Protein sequence: CASSEGGIVET. The CDR3 in its entirety is CASSEGGIVETQYF.

This clone was counted at least ten times. The read ends 3 residues early relative to the CDR3; the germline J gene fills the gap. The chain combines TRBV5-1 with TRBJ1-3, with D possibly being TRBD1 (5 bases). Trimming shortened V by 0 bases and J by 0 bases, and 10 bases separated the two germline ends. The CDR3 sequence is 16 residues long. Germline CDR1 SGHRS, CDR2 YFSETQ. CDR3 residues: CASSLVSGSSGNTIYF. The DNA read from the CDR3 is TGCGCCAGCAGCTTGGTCTCAGGGAGCTCTGGAAACACC.

There are many counts of this clone. Read sequence stops 3 residues before the CDR3 end, and the germline J gene provides the missing end. J is TRBJ1-6 and V is TRBV28; 8 positions agree with TRBD1. The V and J ends lost 6 bases and 8 bases, in that order; junction bases with no gene match: 6. This CDR3 is built from 14 residues. Germline values: CDR1 MDHEN, CDR2 SYDVKM. CDR3: CASSPGQGYSPLHF. The covered CDR3 bases are TGTGCCAGCAGCCCAGGACAGGGATATTCACCC.